This entry features one T cell receptor beta chain sequence. Antigen unknown. The data originate from a study of OX40 agonist ivuxolimab in advanced cancers. In the study overall: The mean age was 60 years, ranging from 23 to 79, with more than 70% of participants male.

Study-wide results and limits: Among expanded peripheral T cells, antigen specificity went undetermined. Certain nonresponders additionally had low normalized T-cell clonal expansion. With doses of 0.1 to 3.0 mg/kg, CD4+ and CD8+ blood T cells had undergone clonal expansion by week 6.

Trimming pared 6 bases from V and 0 bases from J, leaving 9 bases between. CDR1 is ENHRY, CDR2 SYGVKD, per germline. This CDR3 has 14 residues. Sequenced by immunoSEQ multiplex PCR; TCRdb stores in-frame clones only, minus some. This table holds roughly 150,000 clones, 94% found once. The sequence derives from an adult with an advanced solid tumor such as melanoma, head and neck, liver or kidney cancer. This material consisted of CD4+ or CD8+ T cells sorted from blood, taken in a trial of the OX40 agonist ivuxolimab. J is TRBJ1-3 and V is TRBV10-3; unclear D gene. DNA of the CDR3: TGTGCCATCAGCGTCACAGTCTCTGGAAACACCATATATTTT. Encoded protein: CAISVTVSGNTIYF.